Shown below are 24 T cell receptor beta chains from a single sample sequenced in a study of beta chain features in type 1 diabetes. Of the isolated RNA, all was reverse transcribed, and so the sequenced material was expressed TCRB transcripts. Assay used: immunoSEQ multiplex PCR; TCRdb lists only in-frame clones, some missing. Of 600,000 or so clones detected, under 15% appear once; the ten largest clones hold around 0.12%. Study-wide findings and caveats: Shorter TCRB CDR3s, moderately but significantly so, were found in Type 1 diabetes patients in all four CD4+ subsets.

No antigen has been identified for these receptors. The sequenced material came from naive CD4+ T cells from blood. These receptors were obtained from a man aged 25-40 years with type 1 diabetes.

This clone showed up just a few times. This chain links TRBV5-4 with TRBJ1-5; TRBD1 might be the D (5 bases). Between the trimmed V and J ends, which lost 4 bases and 2 bases, there was a span of 7 bases. Germline V CDR1 and CDR2: SGHNT, YYREEE (reference sequence). The CDR3 spans 13 residues. The DNA of the CDR3 is TGTGCCAGCAGCCTACAGGGCAATCAGCCCCAGCATTTT. Translating it yields CASSLQGNQPQHF. The whole variable domain, filled in from reference TRBV5-4 and TRBJ1-5, reads ETGVTQSPTHLIKTRGQQVTLRCSSQSGHNTVSWYQQALGQGPQFIFQYYREEENGRGNFPPRFSGLQFPNYSSELNVNALELDDSALYLCASSLQGNQPQHFGDGTRLSIL.

This clone appeared a few times. V and J are TRBV11-2 and TRBJ2-3; tentative D call: TRBD1 (7 bases). The germline gives CDR1 SGHAT, CDR2 FQNNGV. The V gene lost 5 bases and the J gene lost 4 bases, with 16 bases spanning the gap. The CDR3 spans 15 residues. For the CDR3, the DNA is TGTGCCAGCAGCGGGCGGGACAGAAGACCAGATACGCAGTATTTT. Its translation is CASSGRDRRPDTQYF.

The chain is built from TRBV6-4 and TRBJ2-3; D unclear. The germline V and J ends were trimmed by 0 bases and 5 bases, with 3 bases remaining between them. The germline CDR1 and CDR2 sequences are MRHNA and SNTAGT. CDR3 size: 12 residues. The CDR3 reads CASSDSGDTQYF. The CDR3 coding sequence is TGTGCCAGCAGTGACTCTGGAGATACGCAGTATTTT.

V gene TRBV30 combines with J gene TRBJ2-7; 7 bases line up with TRBD2. The germline gives CDR1 GTSNPN, CDR2 SVGIG (reference sequence). Germline trimming cut 4 bases from V and 6 bases from J; bases unmatched to any gene: 12. The CDR3 is 14 amino acids. DNA of the CDR3: TGTGCCTGGACCCTGACTAGCCGGCGCGGCGAGCAGTACTTC. Protein: CAWTLTSRRGEQYF.

There are a few counts of this clone. J is TRBJ1-1 and V is TRBV5-1; D call uncertain. This CDR3 is built from 14 residues. Germline values: CDR1 SGHRS, CDR2 YFSETQ. Deletions cut 0 bases from V and 3 bases from J, with 9 bases between. The CDR3 here is CASSLEVRDTEAFF. The CDR3 DNA reads as TGCGCCAGCAGCTTGGAGGTCCGGGACACTGAAGCTTTCTTT.

This clone was detected only a few times. The rearrangement links TRBV5-1 to TRBJ2-2, with TRBD2 as a possible D gene (5 bases). V gave up 2 bases and J gave up 1 base, with 12 bases separating them. Germline assignment: CDR1 SGHRS and CDR2 YFSETQ. This CDR3 is 16 amino acids long. CDR3 sequence: CASSLATGRNTGELFF. The CDR3 region has the DNA TGCGCCAGCAGCTTAGCCACGGGGAGGAACACCGGGGAGCTGTTTTTT. Using reference TRBV5-1 and TRBJ2-2 for the parts outside the CDR3, the full variable domain is KAGVTQTPRYLIKTRGQQVTLSCSPISGHRSVSWYQQTPGQGLQFLFEYFSETQRNKGNFPGRFSGRQFSNSRSEMNVSTLELGDSALYLCASSLATGRNTGELFFGEGSRLTVL.

This clone has only a few counts. Other DNA sequences in this sample translate to the same CDR3. The chain combines TRBV5-1 with TRBJ2-6, with TRBD1 matching 8 bases. Trimming cost V 7 bases and J 0 bases; bases outside gene matches: 15. In germline, CDR1 is SGHRS, CDR2 YFSETQ. The CDR3 runs 19 residues. CDR3 loop: CASGLPPQGADSGANVLTF. The CDR3, as DNA: TGCGCCAGCGGGCTTCCCCCCCAGGGGGCTGACTCTGGGGCCAACGTCCTGACTTTC.

The genes are TRBV19 and TRBJ1-5; D remains ambiguous. Germline CDR1 LNHDA, CDR2 SQIVND (reference sequence). The CDR3 spans 12 residues. Between the trimmed V and J ends, which lost 6 bases and 3 bases, there was a span of 6 bases. CDR3: CASSLTNQPQHF. In DNA form, the CDR3 reads TGTGCCAGTAGCCTTACCAATCAGCCCCAGCATTTT.

This clone was seen a handful of times. This could be a read error, since a much larger clone is one nucleotide away. V and J are TRBV11-2 and TRBJ1-3; no clear D gene. The CDR3 is made up of 14 amino acids. The germline gives CDR1 SGHAT, CDR2 FQNNGV. V lost 0 bases and J lost 1, with 4 bases in between. The CDR3 DNA is TGTGCCAGCAGCTTAGACAGTTCTGGAAACACCATATATTTT. Its protein product is CASSLDSSGNTIYF.

The chain is built from TRBV6-5 and TRBJ1-4, with 9 bases fitting TRBD1. Germline lookup yields CDR1 MNHEY and CDR2 SVGAGI. The CDR3 sequence is 15 residues long. The trim removed 6 bases at V and 6 bases at J, leaving 8 bases unmatched. CDR3 residues: CASRHRGRLDEKLFF. The CDR3 nucleotides are TGTGCCAGCAGGCACAGGGGGCGGTTGGATGAAAAACTGTTTTTT.

V is TRBV15 and J is TRBJ1-5; D ambiguous. The V gene's germline CDR1 is LNHNV and CDR2 YYDKDF (reference sequence). The CDR3 consists of 16 residues. Between the trimmed V and J ends, which lost 0 bases and 5 bases, there was a span of 14 bases. The CDR3: CATSRDRGSGDQPQHF. The CDR3 nucleotides read TGTGCCACCAGCAGAGATAGAGGGTCTGGGGATCAGCCCCAGCATTTT.

This clone was counted only a few times. The chain has TRBV2 and TRBJ1-5; 8 bases agree with TRBD1. From germline, CDR1 is SNHLY and CDR2 FYNNEI. CDR3 length: 14 amino acids. Trimming cost V 5 bases and J 2 bases; bases outside gene matches: 2. CDR3 sequence (DNA): TGTGCCAGCAGTTGGGGACAGGGCAATCAGCCCCAGCATTTT. Residues: CASSWGQGNQPQHF.

This chain connects TRBV2 to TRBJ1-5, with 8 bases fitting TRBD1. The CDR3 has 15 residues. Per the germline V gene, CDR1 is SNHLY and CDR2 is FYNNEI. Germline trimming cut 4 bases from V and 3 bases from J; bases unmatched to any gene: 5. The chain's CDR3 is CASSAETGVNQPQHF. CDR3 coding DNA: TGTGCCAGCAGTGCGGAGACAGGGGTCAATCAGCCCCAGCATTTT. The full variable domain, with the rest looked up from reference TRBV2 and TRBJ1-5, is EPEVTQTPSHQVTQMGQEVILRCVPISNHLYFYWYRQILGQKVEFLVSFYNNEISEKSEIFDDQFSVERPDGSNFTLKIRSTKLEDSAMYFCASSAETGVNQPQHFGDGTRLSIL.

This clone was seen more than once but under ten times. The chain uses TRBV14 and TRBJ2-2, with no clear D. CDR1 is SGHDN and CDR2 is FVKESK in the germline V gene. The CDR3 sequence is 16 residues long. V lost 0 bases to trimming and J lost 6 bases, with 14 bases between them. The CDR3 coding sequence is TGTGCCAGCAGCCAAGATCGGAGACATGGGGCCGGGGAGCTGTTTTTT. Its translation: CASSQDRRHGAGELFF.

This clone was observed a handful of times. The chain recombines TRBV6-6 with TRBJ2-7, with 10 bases identical to TRBD2. This CDR3 spans 14 amino acids. V trimming: 5 bases; J trimming: 5 bases; junction bases outside the gene matches: 6. CDR1 MNHNY and CDR2 SVGAGI come from the germline V gene (reference sequence). CDR3: CASSRRTSGNEQYF. The CDR3 DNA reads TGTGCCAGCAGTAGACGGACTAGCGGTAACGAGCAGTACTTC.

This clone was observed a few times. This sequence joins TRBV5-8 and TRBJ2-1; a possible D gene is TRBD2 (5 bases). V dropped 4 bases and J dropped 8 bases, with 10 bases sitting between them. Germline CDR1 is SGHTS and CDR2 is YDEGEE. This CDR3 contains 12 residues. The DNA of the CDR3 is TGTGCCAGCAGCCCATCGGAGGATGAGCAGTTCTTC. Translating it yields CASSPSEDEQFF. The variable domain in full, completed from reference TRBV5-8 and TRBJ2-1, reads EAGVTQSPTHLIKTRGQQATLRCSPISGHTSVYWYQQALGLGLQFLLWYDEGEERNRGNFPPRFSGRQFPNYSSELNVNALELEDSALYLCASSPSEDEQFFGPGTRLTVL.

Details on this clone: A much bigger clone sits one base away, suggesting this may be a read error. Other DNA sequences in the same sample also yield this CDR3. V is TRBV11-2 and J is TRBJ2-5; no firm D call. Germline loops: CDR1 SGHAT, CDR2 FQNNGV. V dropped 5 bases and J dropped 1 base, with 2 bases sitting between them. The CDR3 has 11 residues. CDR3 region: CASSVQETQYF. CDR3 nucleotide sequence: TGTGCCAGCAGCGTCCAAGAGACCCAGTACTTC.

This clone has a single count. This chain uses TRBV7-9 with TRBJ2-5; TRBD1 might be the D (6 bases). The J call may not be correct, given that the DNA end is closer to TRBJ2-7. Per the germline V gene, CDR1 is SEHNR and CDR2 is FQNEAQ (reference sequence). CDR3 size: 13 residues. CDR3 loop: CASSYGQLYEQYF. The CDR3 coding sequence is TGTGCCAGCAGTTATGGACAGCTCTACGAGCAGTACTTC.

This clone was seen a handful of times. This sequence joins TRBV18 and TRBJ1-2, with D possibly matching TRBD1 (6 bases). This CDR3 spans 13 amino acids. From germline, CDR1 is KGHSH and CDR2 LQKENI. V was pared by 0 bases and J by 6 bases, with 8 bases between. The CDR3 reads CASSPPGGHGYTF. CDR3 DNA sequence: TGTGCCAGCTCACCACCCGGGGGGCATGGCTACACCTTC.

In this sample, this clone turned up many times. The genes are TRBV11-2 and TRBJ2-7, with a weak D call TRBD2 (5 bases). V shed 5 bases and J shed 2 bases, with 19 bases lying between them. The CDR3 runs to 16 residues. Germline CDR1 SGHAT, CDR2 FQNNGV. CDR3 residues: CASSPRFGMLTYEQYF. Written as DNA, the CDR3 is TGTGCCAGCAGCCCCCGTTTCGGGATGCTGACCTACGAGCAGTACTTC.

The rearrangement links TRBV29-1 to TRBJ2-5; D is uncertain. Germline CDR1 and CDR2: SQVTM and ANQGSEA. The CDR3 contains 11 residues. V lost 4 bases and J lost 3, with 6 bases in between. CDR3 protein: CSVALKETQYF. CDR3 DNA: TGCAGCGTTGCCCTAAAAGAGACCCAGTACTTC.

The chain has TRBV29-1 and TRBJ2-1, with no clear D. Germline V gene lookup returns CDR1 SQVTM and CDR2 ANQGSEA. Trimming removed 1 base from V and 0 bases from J, with 7 bases in between. CDR3 length: 14 residues. The CDR3 here is CSVEVQSSYNEQFF. The CDR3 nucleotides are TGCAGCGTTGAAGTTCAGAGCTCCTACAATGAGCAGTTCTTC.

This chain links TRBV19 with TRBJ2-1; the D is unclear. The germline CDR1 and CDR2 sequences are LNHDA and SQIVND (reference sequence). Deletions cut 1 base from V and 9 bases from J, with 4 bases between. The CDR3 covers 11 residues. The CDR3 here is CASSIGFEQFF. The CDR3 DNA sequence: TGTGCCAGTAGTATAGGCTTTGAGCAGTTCTTC.

This clone showed up just a few times. This CDR3 reads CATSRGLAGWGQEQYF. CDR3 nucleotide sequence: TGTGCCACCAGCAGAGGACTAGCGGGGTGGGGACAAGAGCAGTATTTT. The gene calls are TRBV15 and TRBJ2-3; 11 positions agree with TRBD2. This CDR3 has 16 residues. Per the germline V gene, CDR1 is LNHNV and CDR2 is YYDKDF (reference sequence). The V segment lost 1 base and the J segment 11 bases; nucleotides outside the gene matches: 11.